This TCR beta chain was sequenced for a study of blood T cell repertoires in COVID-19. At the level of the study: Acute-phase and convalescent COVID-19 samples originated in the United States, Italy and Spain.

Trimming took 1 base from V and 5 from J; bases not matched to a gene: 3. CDR1 LNHDA and CDR2 SQIVND come from the germline V gene (reference sequence). CDR3 length equals 16 residues. In the original processing: Reference gene primer amplification in the assay estimated nucleated cell counts. The data were produced by immunoSEQ multiplex PCR, yet TCRdb's version contains in-frame clones alone and is incomplete. That table supplies the V and J calls and clone size; D and trimming were determined from the DNA. The table has roughly 100,000 clones, approximately 80% seen once. The rearrangement uses TRBV19 and TRBJ2-3, with 13 nucleotides matching TRBD2. The sample consisted of peripheral blood. The receptor was isolated from a woman of 80 years or more with acute or convalescent COVID-19. The CDR3 here is CASSIGTSGGEDTQYF. The CDR3 DNA is TGTGCCAGTAGTATAGGGACTAGCGGGGGTGAAGATACGCAGTATTTT.